These T cell receptor beta chains were read from a single sample in a study of PD-L1 blockade in urothelial cancer. Sequencing used immunoSEQ multiplex PCR; TCRdb keeps in-frame clones, though not all of them. This table has 29,000 or so clones, less than 90% appearing once. Sequences were derived from PBMCs, sampled around atezolizumab (anti-PD-L1) treatment. The receptors were sampled from a man in his sixties or seventies with urothelial cancer. Both conserved end residues are part of each CDR3. Each record gives: CDR3 protein, CDR3 DNA, V gene, clone size, D gene, J gene, CDR3 length. The D gene is left open where the match is weak. Rows may omit the clone size; those that give it use once, few, many or a size class.

CDR3aa: CASSLFADTQYF; CDR3nt: TGTGCCAGCAGTCTATTTGCAGATACGCAGTATTTT; v_gene: TRBV7-2; abundance: NA; d_gene: NA; j_gene: TRBJ2-3; len: 12
CDR3aa: CASSPPGTSRTQYF; CDR3nt: TGTGCCAGCAGTCCCCCCGGGACATCTAGAACGCAGTATTTT; v_gene: TRBV27; abundance: NA; d_gene: NA; j_gene: TRBJ2-3; len: 14
CDR3aa: CASSSRTGPGYEQYF; CDR3nt: TGTGCCAGCAGCTCAAGGACTGGTCCGGGGTACGAGCAGTACTTC; v_gene: TRBV7-2; abundance: once; d_gene: NA; j_gene: TRBJ2-7; len: 15
CDR3aa: CASSLTGGKVRVSYTF; CDR3nt: TGTGCCAGCAGTTTAACAGGGGGGAAGGTACGGGTTAGCTACACCTTC; v_gene: TRBV27; abundance: NA; d_gene: TRBD1; j_gene: TRBJ1-2; len: 16
CDR3aa: CASSPGSSLYYEQYF; CDR3nt: TGCGCCAGCAGCCCGGGGAGCTCATTATACTACGAGCAGTACTTC; v_gene: TRBV4-3; abundance: NA; d_gene: NA; j_gene: TRBJ2-7; len: 15
CDR3aa: CASSVRGLTEAFF; CDR3nt: TGTGCCAGCAGTGTGAGGGGGCTCACTGAAGCTTTCTTT; v_gene: TRBV25-1; abundance: once; d_gene: TRBD1; j_gene: TRBJ1-1; len: 13
CDR3aa: CASSPPRRGNEQFF; CDR3nt: TGCGCCAGCAGCCCCCCGCGGAGGGGAAATGAGCAGTTCTTC; v_gene: TRBV4-1; abundance: NA; d_gene: NA; j_gene: TRBJ2-1; len: 14
CDR3aa: CASSPRGRRNEKLFF; CDR3nt: TGTGCCAGCAGCCCCAGGGGAAGGCGGAATGAAAAACTGTTTTTT; v_gene: TRBV14; abundance: NA; d_gene: NA; j_gene: TRBJ1-4; len: 15
CDR3aa: CASSDRDRYGYTF; CDR3nt: TGTGCCAGTAGTGACCGGGACAGGTATGGCTACACCTTC; v_gene: TRBV19; abundance: NA; d_gene: TRBD1; j_gene: TRBJ1-2; len: 13
CDR3aa: CASSPVQRDYNEQFF; CDR3nt: TGCGCCAGCAGCCCCGTCCAGCGGGACTACAATGAGCAGTTCTTC; v_gene: TRBV5-1; abundance: few; d_gene: TRBD2; j_gene: TRBJ2-1; len: 15
CDR3aa: CASQGLAGNEQFF; CDR3nt: TGTGCCAGTCAAGGGCTAGCGGGAAATGAGCAGTTCTTC; v_gene: TRBV7-9; abundance: NA; d_gene: TRBD2; j_gene: TRBJ2-1; len: 13
CDR3aa: CASSLRGLTANTGELFF; CDR3nt: TGTGCCAGCAGCTTAAGGGGCCTGACAGCGAACACCGGGGAGCTGTTTTTT; v_gene: TRBV7-8; abundance: NA; d_gene: NA; j_gene: TRBJ2-2; len: 17
CDR3aa: CASKGRDRSGNTIYF; CDR3nt: TGTGCCAGCAAAGGACGGGACAGGTCTGGAAACACCATATATTTT; v_gene: TRBV6-1; abundance: NA; d_gene: TRBD1; j_gene: TRBJ1-3; len: 15
CDR3aa: CASSLGGEQGIYEQYF; CDR3nt: TGTGCCAGCAGCTTGGGCGGTGAGCAGGGCATCTACGAGCAGTACTTC; v_gene: TRBV5-4; abundance: NA; d_gene: NA; j_gene: TRBJ2-7; len: 16
CDR3aa: CAWRDRAYGELFF; CDR3nt: TGTGCCTGGAGGGACAGGGCTTACGGGGAGCTGTTTTTT; v_gene: TRBV30; abundance: once; d_gene: TRBD1; j_gene: TRBJ2-2; len: 13
CDR3aa: CASSTANSPLHF; CDR3nt: TGTGCCAGTAGTACAGCGAATTCACCCCTCCACTTT; v_gene: TRBV19; abundance: NA; d_gene: NA; j_gene: TRBJ1-6; len: 12
CDR3aa: CASSFNGEAETQYF; CDR3nt: TGCGCCAGCAGCTTCAATGGGGAGGCAGAGACCCAGTACTTC; v_gene: TRBV5-1; abundance: once; d_gene: NA; j_gene: TRBJ2-5; len: 14
CDR3aa: CASSGTASLYEQYF; CDR3nt: TGTGCCAGCAGTGGGACAGCTTCACTTTACGAGCAGTACTTC; v_gene: TRBV13; abundance: NA; d_gene: TRBD1; j_gene: TRBJ2-7; len: 14
CDR3aa: CASSGTSGSHTGELFF; CDR3nt: TGTGCCAGCTCCGGGACTAGCGGGAGCCACACCGGGGAGCTGTTTTTT; v_gene: TRBV6-6; abundance: NA; d_gene: TRBD2; j_gene: TRBJ2-2; len: 16
CDR3aa: CASSEITGVETQYF; CDR3nt: TGTGCCAGCAGCGAGATAACAGGGGTGGAGACCCAGTACTTC; v_gene: TRBV5-6; abundance: NA; d_gene: TRBD1; j_gene: TRBJ2-5; len: 14
CDR3aa: CASSLQGFSNQPQHF; CDR3nt: TGTGCCAGCAGCCTACAGGGTTTTAGCAATCAGCCCCAGCATTTT; v_gene: TRBV5-8; abundance: medium-sized; d_gene: NA; j_gene: TRBJ1-5; len: 15
CDR3aa: CASSPNRGQSNYGYTF; CDR3nt: TGTGCCAGCAGCCCGAACCGAGGACAGAGTAACTATGGCTACACCTTC; v_gene: TRBV7-2; abundance: NA; d_gene: NA; j_gene: TRBJ1-2; len: 16
CDR3aa: CASSHRDSPQYF; CDR3nt: TGTGCCAGCAGCCACAGGGACAGCCCCCAGTACTTC; v_gene: TRBV14; abundance: NA; d_gene: TRBD1; j_gene: TRBJ2-5; len: 12
CDR3aa: CSVESGSGWTEAFF; CDR3nt: TGCAGCGTTGAAAGTGGGTCAGGGTGGACTGAAGCTTTCTTT; v_gene: TRBV29-1; abundance: NA; d_gene: NA; j_gene: TRBJ1-1; len: 14
CDR3aa: CASSTQMNTDTQYF; CDR3nt: TGTGCCAGCTCAACGCAGATGAACACAGATACGCAGTATTTT; v_gene: TRBV18; abundance: NA; d_gene: NA; j_gene: TRBJ2-3; len: 14
CDR3aa: CASSSGGASETQYF; CDR3nt: TGTGCCAGCAGTAGCGGGGGGGCCTCAGAGACCCAGTACTTC; v_gene: TRBV19; abundance: once; d_gene: TRBD2; j_gene: TRBJ2-5; len: 14